The clone carrying this T cell receptor beta chain was found many times. Its target is not known. From germline, CDR1 is DFQATT and CDR2 SNEGSKA (reference sequence). V gave up 3 bases and J gave up 4 bases, with 15 bases separating them. The CDR3 covers 14 residues. This sample stems from a study of T cells after yellow fever vaccination. Study-level background: With SMART-Seq v4 Ultra Low Input, the fractions containing low cell numbers were prepared.

They built TCR cDNA with 5'RACE template switching, a step that put in a universal primer site and UMIs. TCRdb ran MiXCR on the 5' RACE reads and lists one entry per CDR3 protein. The sample includes about 210,000 distinct CDR3 sequences, 3% to 3.5% seen only once; the top ten take about 3.3%. Whole-study findings and limits: Researchers noted that a small share of clonotypes showed up in both CD4 and CD8 compartments.

The sample here was CD4+ T cells sorted from PBMCs, taken 10 days after the yellow fever booster vaccination. The J gene is TRBJ1-1, the V gene TRBV20-1, with D hard to call. The source of this sequence is a man younger than 35 who received the YFV17D yellow fever vaccine. As DNA, the CDR3 is TGCAGTGCTAGTCGGGCTAGGGCGTCCACTGAAGCTTTCTTT. This gives the protein CSASRARASTEAFF.